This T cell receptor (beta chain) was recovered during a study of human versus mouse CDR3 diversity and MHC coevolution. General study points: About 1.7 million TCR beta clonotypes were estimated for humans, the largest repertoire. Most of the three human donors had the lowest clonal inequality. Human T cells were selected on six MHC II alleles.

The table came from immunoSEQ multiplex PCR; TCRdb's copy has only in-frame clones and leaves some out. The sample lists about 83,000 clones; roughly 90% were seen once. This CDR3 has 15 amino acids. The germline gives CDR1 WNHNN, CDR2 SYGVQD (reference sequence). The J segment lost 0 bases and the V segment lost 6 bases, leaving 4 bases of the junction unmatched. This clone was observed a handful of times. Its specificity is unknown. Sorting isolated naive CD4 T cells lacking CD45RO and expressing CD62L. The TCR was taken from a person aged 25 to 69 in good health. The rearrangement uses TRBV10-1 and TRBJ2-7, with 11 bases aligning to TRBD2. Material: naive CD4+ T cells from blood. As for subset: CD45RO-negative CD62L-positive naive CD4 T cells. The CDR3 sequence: CASSSGTSGSYEQYF. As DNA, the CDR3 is TGCGCCAGCAGCTCCGGGACTAGCGGCTCCTACGAGCAGTACTTC.